Listed below are T cell receptor beta chains from one sample, sequenced in a study of PD-1 and CTLA-4 blockade in melanoma. Sequencing was performed with immunoSEQ multiplex PCR; in TCRdb, only in-frame clones are kept and a portion is missing. The sample holds fewer than 14,000 clones, around four fifths seen once. The sequencing used CD8+ T cells from peripheral blood, collected from a patient given anti-PD-1 treatment. Every receptor here comes from a human donor with melanoma. Each CDR3 is given with its conserved first and last residue. The order of the fields is D gene, V gene, J gene, clone size, CDR3 DNA, CDR3 protein. D genes are given only for firm matches. The size field is filled for only some rows; it gives once, few, many or a size class.

>NA|TRBV11-3|TRBJ2-7|NA
TGTGCCAGCAGCTTAGATAACAGGGAATACGAGCAGTACTTC
CASSLDNREYEQYF
>TRBD1|TRBV7-9|TRBJ2-5|NA
TGTGCCAGCAGCTTTTGGACAGGGACTCGAGAGACCCAGTACTTC
CASSFWTGTRETQYF
>TRBD1|TRBV2|TRBJ2-7|few
TGTGCCAGCAGTGAAGGTGGTTGGACAGGACGGCGCGAGCAGTACTTC
CASSEGGWTGRREQYF
>TRBD1|TRBV10-3|TRBJ2-7|once
TGTGCCACCGGGACAGGGGCATACGAGCAGTACTTC
CATGTGAYEQYF
>NA|TRBV3-1/TRBV3-2|TRBJ1-6|NA
TGTGCCAGCAGCGTACCAGGTCCCATTTCACATCATAATTCACCCCTCCACTTT
CASSVPGPISHHNSPLHF
>NA|TRBV5-1|TRBJ1-1|NA
TGCGCCAGCAGCTTGACCGAGTCCTCCGAAGCTTTCTTT
CASSLTESSEAFF
>NA|TRBV13|TRBJ2-2|NA
TGTGCCAGCAGCTTGGACACCGGGGAGCTGTTTTTT
CASSLDTGELFF
>TRBD1|TRBV10-1|TRBJ2-5|NA
TGCGCCAGCAGTGATACGGCAGGGGGCATTGAGACCCAGTACTTC
CASSDTAGGIETQYF
>NA|TRBV20-1|TRBJ2-7|NA
TGCAGTGCTAGACAGGATTACGAGCAGTACTTC
CSARQDYEQYF
>TRBD2|TRBV29-1|TRBJ2-3|NA
TGCAGCGTTGAAGTTTCTAGCGGGAGTCCCGTAGATACGCAGTATTTT
CSVEVSSGSPVDTQYF
>NA|TRBV7-9|TRBJ2-1|NA
TGTGCCAGCTCGTTAAACAATGAGCAGTTCTTC
CASSLNNEQFF
>NA|TRBV5-1|TRBJ2-6|NA
TGCGCCAGCAGCTTGGGAGCTAGCGTCTCTGGGGCCAACGTCCTGACTTTC
CASSLGASVSGANVLTF
>TRBD2|TRBV11-2|TRBJ2-7|once
TGTGCCAGCAGCTTAGGGCCCACGGGACTAAACTACGAGCAGTACTTC
CASSLGPTGLNYEQYF
>NA|TRBV19|TRBJ2-3|few
TGTGCCAGTAGTATAAGACAGGCCACAGATACGCAGTATTTT
CASSIRQATDTQYF
>NA|TRBV11-3|TRBJ2-7|NA
TGTGCCAGCAGCCCTACAGCCTACGAGCAGTACTTC
CASSPTAYEQYF
>TRBD1|TRBV19|TRBJ2-7|NA
TGTGCCAGTAGTCAAACAGGGGGCTCCGAGCAGTACTTC
CASSQTGGSEQYF
>NA|TRBV2|TRBJ2-3|NA
TGTGCCAGCAGTGTGAACGGGGGTAGGGGCGCAGATACGCAGTATTTT
CASSVNGGRGADTQYF
>TRBD1|TRBV5-6|TRBJ1-5|once
TGTGCCAGCAGCTTAAAGGACAGGCTAGTTCAGCCCCAGCATTTT
CASSLKDRLVQPQHF
>TRBD2|TRBV4-1|TRBJ2-1|NA
TGCGCCAGCAGCCCGTATTCTAGCGGATACAATGAGCAGTTCTTC
CASSPYSSGYNEQFF